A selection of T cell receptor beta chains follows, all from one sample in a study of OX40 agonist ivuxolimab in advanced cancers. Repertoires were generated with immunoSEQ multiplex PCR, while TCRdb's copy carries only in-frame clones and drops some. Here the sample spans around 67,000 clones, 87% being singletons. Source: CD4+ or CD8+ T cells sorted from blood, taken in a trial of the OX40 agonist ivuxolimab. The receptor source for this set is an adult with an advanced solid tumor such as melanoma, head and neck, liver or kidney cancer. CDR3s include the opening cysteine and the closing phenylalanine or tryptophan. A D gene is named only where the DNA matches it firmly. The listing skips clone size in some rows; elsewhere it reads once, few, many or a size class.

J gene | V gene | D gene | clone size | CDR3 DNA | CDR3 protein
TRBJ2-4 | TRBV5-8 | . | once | TGTGCCAGCAGCTTTTACGGGGGTTACAAAAACATTCAGTACTTC | CASSFYGGYKNIQYF
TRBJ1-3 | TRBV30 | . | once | TGTGCCTGGAGTGTTCAGGAGAAAAGAAACACCATATATTTT | CAWSVQEKRNTIYF
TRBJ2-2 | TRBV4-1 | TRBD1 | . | TGCGCCAGCAGCCAATCCACGTCCCCGGGACAGGGAAACACCGGGGAGCTGTTTTTT | CASSQSTSPGQGNTGELFF
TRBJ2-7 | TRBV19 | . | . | TGTGCCAGTAGTATCGGGGGGACATACTCCTACGAGCAGTACTTC | CASSIGGTYSYEQYF
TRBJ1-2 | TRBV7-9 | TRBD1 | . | TGTGCCAGCAGCTTCACCGACAGGGACCATGGCTACACCTTC | CASSFTDRDHGYTF
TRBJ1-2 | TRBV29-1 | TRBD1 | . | TGCAGCGTTGAAGGACAGGGGGCTGTGGGGCTTGGCTACACCTTC | CSVEGQGAVGLGYTF
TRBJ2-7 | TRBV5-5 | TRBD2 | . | TGTGCCAGCAGCTTTAGCTCTAGCGGGACCGAGCAGTACTTC | CASSFSSSGTEQYF
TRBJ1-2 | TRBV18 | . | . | TGTGCCAGCTCACCACAGTGGGGGGGGCTAAACTATGGCTACACCTTC | CASSPQWGGLNYGYTF
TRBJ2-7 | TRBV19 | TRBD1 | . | TGTGCCAGTAGTACCGGGACAGGGGGTCCCTACGAGCAGTACTTC | CASSTGTGGPYEQYF
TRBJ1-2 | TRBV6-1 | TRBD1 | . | TGTGCCGTTCAAGGGGACAGCATCAACTATGGCTACACCTTC | CAVQGDSINYGYTF
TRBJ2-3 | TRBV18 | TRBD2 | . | TGTGCCAGCTCCCTCACTAGCGGGAGGAATGCAGATACGCAGTATTTT | CASSLTSGRNADTQYF
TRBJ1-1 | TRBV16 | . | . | TGTGCCAGCAGCCAACAAGCCAGGGTGATGAACACTGAAGCTTTCTTT | CASSQQARVMNTEAFF
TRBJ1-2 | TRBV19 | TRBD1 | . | TGTGCCACCAGGGACAGGGCTTACTATGGCTACACCTTC | CATRDRAYYGYTF
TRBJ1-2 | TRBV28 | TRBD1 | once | TGTGCCAGCAGTTCATCAGGGGGCGCCAACTATGGCTACACCTTC | CASSSSGGANYGYTF
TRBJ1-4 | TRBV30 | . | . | TGTGCCTGGAGTGTCATCGAGCGGGCGGGGGAAAAACTGTTTTTT | CAWSVIERAGEKLFF
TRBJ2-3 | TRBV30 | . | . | TGTGCCTTCGACAGGGAGGGCGCAGATACGCAGTATTTT | CAFDREGADTQYF
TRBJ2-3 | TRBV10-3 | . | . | TGTGCCATCAGTGCCAGAGCAGATACGCAGTATTTT | CAISARADTQYF
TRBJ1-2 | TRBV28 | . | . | TGTGCCAGCAGTTCCCCCGGTGGGGCGGACTATGGCTACACCTTC | CASSSPGGADYGYTF
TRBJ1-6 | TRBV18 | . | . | TGTGCCAGCTCACCATCCGGGCGCAATTCACCCCTCCACTTT | CASSPSGRNSPLHF
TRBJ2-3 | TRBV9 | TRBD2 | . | TGTGCCAGCAGCCCCGGGACTAGCGGGGGGTTTGATACGCAGTATTTT | CASSPGTSGGFDTQYF
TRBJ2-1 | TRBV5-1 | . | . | TGCGCCAGCCGACCCTACGAGGGCGATGAGCAGTTCTTC | CASRPYEGDEQFF
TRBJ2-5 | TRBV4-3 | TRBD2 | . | TGCGCCAGCAGCCAAGAGGTAGCGGGAGGCCAAGAGACCCAGTACTTC | CASSQEVAGGQETQYF
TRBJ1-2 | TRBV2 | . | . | TGTGCCAGCATTAGGGTCCATCAGGGTATGGGCTACACCTTC | CASIRVHQGMGYTF
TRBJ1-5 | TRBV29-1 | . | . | TGCAGCGTTGAGGTCACCGGGGAGAGCAATCAGCCCCAGCATTTT | CSVEVTGESNQPQHF
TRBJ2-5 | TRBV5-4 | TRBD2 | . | TGTGCCAGCAGCTCGGGCGGGGGGGAGACCCAGTACTTC | CASSSGGGETQYF
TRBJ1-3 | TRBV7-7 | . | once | TGTGCTAGCAGCTTAAGGGGCCTGAGCTCTGGAAACACCATATATTTT | CASSLRGLSSGNTIYF
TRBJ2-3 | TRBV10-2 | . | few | TGCGCCAGCAGGGAGCCGGGACGAGCCACAGATACGCAGTATTTT | CASREPGRATDTQYF
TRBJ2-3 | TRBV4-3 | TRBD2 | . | TGCGCCAGCAGCCAAGATCATGGGGCTAGCGGGGGCCTTAGCACAGATACGCAGTATTTT | CASSQDHGASGGLSTDTQYF
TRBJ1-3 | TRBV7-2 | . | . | TGTGCCAGCAGCTCCGGGTCTCTTGGTGGAAACACCATATATTTT | CASSSGSLGGNTIYF
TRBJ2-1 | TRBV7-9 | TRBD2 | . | TGTGCCAGCAGCTTCTTTAGCGGGAGTCGGTTCAATGAGCAGTTCTTC | CASSFFSGSRFNEQFF
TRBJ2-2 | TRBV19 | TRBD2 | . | TGTGCCAGTAGTATTCCGGGACTAGCGGGAGGGCCGGGCACCGGGGAGCTGTTTTTT | CASSIPGLAGGPGTGELFF
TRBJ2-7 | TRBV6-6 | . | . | TGTGCCAGCAGTTACAGTCACCGACAGACCTACGAGCAGTACTTC | CASSYSHRQTYEQYF
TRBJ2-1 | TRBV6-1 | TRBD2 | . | TGTGCCAGCAGCCTAGCGGGTTCCTACAATGAGCAGTTCTTC | CASSLAGSYNEQFF
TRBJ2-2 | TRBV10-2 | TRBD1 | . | TGCGCCACCAGGGGGATCGGAGGCACCGGGGAGCTGTTTTTT | CATRGIGGTGELFF
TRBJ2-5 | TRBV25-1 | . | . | TGTGCCAGCAGTGAACGAGGCCAAGAGACCCAGTACTTC | CASSERGQETQYF
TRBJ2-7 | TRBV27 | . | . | TGTGCCAGCAGTTTATCGCCACGGGGGGAGCAGTACTTC | CASSLSPRGEQYF
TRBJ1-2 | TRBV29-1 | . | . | TGCAGCGAGACCGGGGAAAACTATGGCTACACCTTC | CSETGENYGYTF
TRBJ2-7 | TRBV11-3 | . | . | TGTGCCAGCAGCTTAGCTGGGGGCGAGCAGTACTTC | CASSLAGGEQYF
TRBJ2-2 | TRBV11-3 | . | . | TGTGCCAGCAGCTTAGTCGGGGGCGCGAACACCGGGGAGCTGTTTTTT | CASSLVGGANTGELFF